The subject of this entry is one TCR beta chain. The source of the sample is a study of blood T cell repertoires in COVID-19. Study background: Sites in the United States, Italy and Spain provided acute and convalescent COVID-19 samples. PBMCs, B-cell-depleted T cells, or T cells provided the cDNA or gDNA that made up the material.

The data were produced by immunoSEQ multiplex PCR, yet TCRdb's version contains in-frame clones alone and is incomplete. The data contain roughly 230,000 clones, 80% to 90% of them singletons. This CDR3 region has 15 residues. The germline V gene has CDR1 MNHNS and CDR2 SASEGT. V dropped 3 bases and J dropped 2 bases, with 12 bases sitting between them. Sequencing was carried out using peripheral blood. The chain employs TRBV6-1 and TRBJ2-3, with D possibly being TRBD2 (6 bases). The receptor was derived from a man aged 35 to 55 with active or convalescent COVID-19. The chain's CDR3 is CASSEAGLFTDTQYF. The CDR3 DNA is TGTGCCAGCAGTGAGGCGGGGTTATTCACAGATACGCAGTATTTT.